The clone carrying this T cell receptor beta chain was picked up a small number of times. The sample's time point: pre-sensitization, week 0. Specified treatment: therapeutic diphenylcyclopropenone sensitization with weekly scalp DPC. This record comes from a study of human T cells and chemical hapten exposure. TCRdb analysed the RACE reads with MiXCR anew, one entry per CDR3 protein. The sample has about 80,000 distinct CDR3 sequences; 11% to 15% are singletons. Per germline, CDR1 SGHTA and CDR2 FQGNSA. Trimming at V came to 5 bases and at J to 8 bases, leaving 4 bases not matched to a gene. This CDR3 is built from 12 residues.

The receptor comes from a woman aged 50 to 65 with alopecia areata. Some clones in this sample may be carry-over from other donors' samples. The specimen was whole blood, collected in connection with sensitization to the hapten diphenylcyclopropenone (DPC). This chain uses TRBV7-2 with TRBJ1-2, with TRBD1 matching over 8 bases. CDR3 nucleotides: TGTGCCAGCAGCGTGACAGGGGTAGGCTACACCTTC. It codes for CASSVTGVGYTF.